Each of the 23 T cell receptor beta chains below was sequenced from the same sample in a study of T cell responses to AZD1222 COVID-19 vaccine. TCRdb's table, derived via immunoSEQ multiplex PCR, lists solely in-frame clones and lacks some. The sample carries tens of thousands of clones, 85% to 90% recorded once. Sequenced here: peripheral blood, sampled on day 0 of AZD1222 vaccination. Receptor source: an adult in good health.

The chain recombines TRBV25-1 with TRBJ1-6, with TRBD1 matching over 7 bases. Germline V gene data show CDR1 as MGHDK and CDR2 as SYGVNS. The CDR3 length is 16 residues. V lost 0 bases and J lost 7; bases outside the gene matches: 6. CDR3 DNA: TGTGCCAGCAGTGAATATCCCCGGGACAGCAATTCACCCCTCCACTTT. As protein: CASSEYPRDSNSPLHF.

This chain uses TRBV5-8 with TRBJ2-6; D gene ambiguous. Trimming left V 5 bases short and J 0 bases short, with 9 bases between. The CDR3 is made up of 15 amino acids. CDR1 is SGHTS, CDR2 YDEGEE, per germline. CDR3 in amino acids: CASSLMSSGANVLTF. Here the CDR3 DNA reads TGTGCCAGCAGTTTGATGAGCTCTGGGGCCAACGTCCTGACTTTC.

The rearrangement links TRBV15 to TRBJ1-2; D gene unclear. CDR1 and CDR2 from the germline V gene are LNHNV and YYDKDF (reference sequence). The CDR3 has 17 residues. Trimming stripped 6 bases from V and 0 bases from J, with 20 bases between. CDR3 loop: CATSVEVQARPNYGYTF. The CDR3 DNA reads as TGTGCCACCAGTGTAGAAGTGCAGGCCAGACCTAACTATGGCTACACCTTC.

The chain has TRBV5-8 and TRBJ2-5, with a possible D match to TRBD1 (6 bases). Between the trimmed V and J ends, which lost 4 bases and 0 bases, there was a span of 16 bases. The germline V gene encodes CDR1 SGHTS and CDR2 YDEGEE. The CDR3 consists of 16 residues. Written as DNA, the CDR3 is TGTGCCAGCAGCCTAGGACAGAGGGCGTACCAAGAGACCCAGTACTTC. Its translation is CASSLGQRAYQETQYF.

This chain links TRBV30 with TRBJ1-5, with 7 bases lining up with TRBD1. Trimming at V came to 1 base and at J to 4 bases, leaving 4 bases not matched to a gene. Germline V gene lookup returns CDR1 GTSNPN and CDR2 SVGIG (reference sequence). The CDR3 is 14 amino acids. The CDR3: CAWSASGGNQPQHF. Here the CDR3 DNA reads TGTGCCTGGAGTGCGTCAGGGGGGAATCAGCCCCAGCATTTT.

The V and J genes are TRBV5-8 and TRBJ1-5, with TRBD1 matching 10 bases. CDR3 length: 14 amino acids. J lost 6 bases, V lost 3 bases, and 3 bases had no gene match. Germline V CDR1 and CDR2: SGHTS, YDEGEE. This chain's CDR3 is CASSSGTGVQPQHF. The CDR3 DNA reads TGTGCCAGCAGCTCCGGGACAGGGGTTCAGCCCCAGCATTTT.

With regard to this clone: One end of the junction is discordant with germline, which a read error may explain. This chain uses TRBV7-6 with TRBJ1-6; D gene unclear. From germline, CDR1 is SGHVS and CDR2 FNYEAQ. The CDR3 runs 12 residues. CDR3 bases: TGTGCCAGCAGCTCCTATTATTCACCCCTCCACTTT. Residues: CASSSYYSPLHF.

The chain recombines TRBV5-4 with TRBJ2-3, with TRBD1 as a possible D gene (5 bases). CDR1 and CDR2 (germline): SGHNT, YYREEE (reference sequence). V was cut by 3 bases and J by 2 bases, with 13 bases left in between. The length of the CDR3 is 15 residues. The CDR3 protein is CASSSLTVLTDTQYF. The CDR3 coding sequence is TGTGCCAGCAGCTCTTTGACAGTGCTCACAGATACGCAGTATTTT.

CDR3 protein: CASSQSKGYGYTF. The CDR3, as DNA: TGTGCCAGCAGCCAATCGAAGGGCTATGGCTACACCTTC. The genes are TRBV7-2 and TRBJ1-2; no definite D call. The CDR3 is 13 amino acids. V was shortened by 5 bases and J by 4 bases, with 11 bases between the two germline ends. Germline V gene sequence: CDR1 SGHTA, CDR2 FQGNSA.

V usage is TRBV5-6 and J usage is TRBJ1-1; D is unclear. There are 14 residues in the CDR3. The germline V and J ends were trimmed by 2 bases and 8 bases, with 16 bases remaining between them. Germline CDR1 and CDR2: SGHDT and YYEEEE. The CDR3: CASSFFSRNLEAFF. The CDR3 coding sequence is TGTGCCAGCAGCTTCTTCTCTAGGAACTTGGAAGCTTTCTTT.

The V and J genes are TRBV7-9 and TRBJ2-5, with 9 bases fitting TRBD2. Trimming at V came to 6 bases and at J to 6 bases, leaving 5 bases not matched to a gene. This CDR3 is 13 amino acids long. Germline CDR1 reads SEHNR; CDR2 reads FQNEAQ (reference sequence). In DNA form, the CDR3 reads TGTGCCAGCAGTAAAGCGGGGGGACAGACCCAGTACTTC. This codes for CASSKAGGQTQYF.

The gene calls are TRBV7-8 and TRBJ2-7, with unresolved D. The germline V gene has CDR1 SGHVS and CDR2 FQNEAQ. Deletions cut 1 base from V and 5 bases from J, with 12 bases between. CDR3 size: 14 residues. The CDR3 sequence: CASSLGSFQHEQYF. CDR3 DNA sequence: TGTGCCAGCAGCTTAGGGTCATTTCAGCACGAGCAGTACTTC.

This chain links TRBV9 with TRBJ2-1; TRBD2 matches at 10 bases. The CDR3 has 16 residues. In germline, CDR1 is SGDLS, CDR2 YYNGEE. The trim removed 3 bases at V and 2 bases at J, leaving 5 bases unmatched. The DNA of the CDR3 is TGTGCCAGCAGCGGAAGCGGGGGGGCTGCCTACAATGAGCAGTTCTTC. Translation gives CASSGSGGAAYNEQFF.

The chain combines TRBV11-3 with TRBJ1-6; D call uncertain. From germline, CDR1 is SGHNT and CDR2 YENEEA. This CDR3 comprises 15 residues. The ends were cut back, 7 bases at V and 0 bases at J, with 10 bases in the middle. For the CDR3, the DNA is TGTGCCAGCACGGGCGGTAGCTCCTATAATTCACCCCTCCACTTT. Translation gives CASTGGSSYNSPLHF.

The gene calls are TRBV6-5 and TRBJ1-1; no firm D call. Trimming removed 10 bases at V and 0 bases at J, with 12 bases between. Per germline, CDR1 MNHEY and CDR2 SVGAGI. The CDR3 loop spans 13 amino acids. The CDR3 nucleotides read TGTGCCACCTCCGACAATTTGAACACTGAAGCTTTCTTT. Residues: CATSDNLNTEAFF.

This chain connects TRBV18 to TRBJ1-2; the match to TRBD1 covers 7 bases. This CDR3 comprises 14 residues. After removal of 5 bases from V and 3 bases from J, the junction contained 6 bases not matched to a gene. Germline V CDR1 and CDR2: KGHSH, LQKENI. DNA for the CDR3: TGTGCCAGCTCAGCGAACAGGGGTGACTATGGCTACACCTTC. Encoded protein: CASSANRGDYGYTF.

This chain connects TRBV27 to TRBJ1-2; unclear D gene. The CDR3 extends over 15 amino acids. Germline V gene sequence: CDR1 MNHEY, CDR2 SMNVEV (reference sequence). V was cut by 2 bases and J by 0 bases, with 10 bases left in between. The CDR3 loop reads CASSLRVEANYGYTF. CDR3 nucleotide sequence: TGTGCCAGCAGTTTAAGGGTCGAAGCTAACTATGGCTACACCTTC.

In this sample, this clone turned up once. The chain combines TRBV20-1 with TRBJ1-5; perhaps TRBD1 as D (5 bases). V was pared by 6 bases and J by 9 bases, with 9 bases between. CDR3 size: 10 residues. Germline loops: CDR1 DFQATT, CDR2 SNEGSKA (reference sequence). The CDR3 region is CSASRGPQHF. The CDR3 DNA is TGCAGTGCATCGAGGGGGCCCCAGCATTTT.

The chain has TRBV9 and TRBJ1-3; D unclear. In germline, CDR1 is SGDLS, CDR2 YYNGEE. V lost 4 bases and J 4 bases, leaving 12 bases between the germline ends. The CDR3 runs to 14 residues. In DNA, the CDR3 is TGTGCCAGCAGCACCCGGACTGCAGGAAACACCATATATTTT. It codes for CASSTRTAGNTIYF.

The chain carries TRBV30 and TRBJ1-5; D unclear. Trimming cost V 1 base and J 0 bases, with 4 bases left between them. From germline, CDR1 is GTSNPN and CDR2 SVGIG (reference sequence). The CDR3 spans 13 residues. The CDR3 is CAWSGDSNQPQHF. CDR3 sequence (DNA): TGTGCCTGGAGTGGGGATAGCAATCAGCCCCAGCATTTT. Using reference TRBV30 and TRBJ1-5 for the parts outside the CDR3, the full variable domain is SQTIHQWPATLVQPVGSPLSLECTVEGTSNPNLYWYRQAAGRGLQLLFYSVGIGQISSEVPQNLSASRPQDRQFILSSKKLLLSDSGFYLCAWSGDSNQPQHFGDGTRLSIL.

V and J are TRBV10-1 and TRBJ2-3; TRBD2 agrees at 11 bases. The CDR3 has 16 residues. The germline V gene encodes CDR1 WNHNN and CDR2 SYGVQD (reference sequence). The V gene end was trimmed by 3 bases and the J gene end by 2 bases; junction bases not matched to a gene: 4. CDR3 DNA sequence: TGCGCCAGCAGTGATCTAGCGGGGGGTATCACAGATACGCAGTATTTT. Translated: CASSDLAGGITDTQYF.

A single count supports this clone. The chain is built from TRBV12-5 and TRBJ2-3, with D perhaps matching TRBD1 or TRBD2 (5 bases each). CDR1 and CDR2 from the germline V gene are LGHNT and FRNRAP. The CDR3 contains 15 residues. V lost 3 bases and J lost 0, with 10 bases in between. The CDR3 region is CASGFEGLSTDTQYF. The CDR3 bases are TGTGCTAGTGGTTTTGAGGGGCTCAGCACAGATACGCAGTATTTT.

This rearrangement joins TRBV11-2 to TRBJ2-3, with TRBD2 identical over 9 bases. The germline V gene encodes CDR1 SGHAT and CDR2 FQNNGV. Germline trimming cut 5 bases from V and 2 bases from J; bases unmatched to any gene: 11. This CDR3 contains 17 residues. The CDR3 nucleotides are TGTGCCAGCAGCACTCGGACTTTAGCGGGGGTCACAGATACGCAGTATTTT. Translated: CASSTRTLAGVTDTQYF.